These T cell receptor beta chains were read from a single sample in a study of CD8+ T cells in alopecia areata. Some clones are missing from TCRdb's copy, which holds only in-frame ones; the method was immunoSEQ multiplex PCR. The sample contains over 120,000 clones, less than 70% of which appear only once. Sample: CD8+ T cells sorted from blood, taken at week 4, from a patient treated with tofacitinib. The receptors come from a human donor with alopecia areata. The CDR3 runs from the conserved cysteine through the conserved F or W. A D gene is named only where the DNA matches it firmly. Not every row has a clone size; where given, it reads once, few, many or a size class.

J | D | V | size | DNA | CDR3
TRBJ2-2 | . | TRBV11-2 | few | TGTGCCAGCAGCTGGCCCCCGGGAGCAAACACCGGGGAGCTGTTTTTT | CASSWPPGANTGELFF
TRBJ2-1 | . | TRBV27 | few | TGTGCCAGCAGTCTTGACTTGGGGAATGAGCAGTTCTTC | CASSLDLGNEQFF
TRBJ2-2 | . | TRBV29-1 | . | TGCAGCGTTGTGATGACCGGGGAGCTGTTTTTT | CSVVMTGELFF
TRBJ1-1 | . | TRBV13 | . | TGTGCCAGCAGCTTAGACCCGGGAACGAACACTGAAGCTTTCTTT | CASSLDPGTNTEAFF
TRBJ2-1 | . | TRBV6-5 | few | TGTGCCAGCAGTGACGGAACCTACAATGAGCAGTTCTTC | CASSDGTYNEQFF
TRBJ2-1 | TRBD2 | TRBV7-9 | . | TGTGCCAGCAGCCTGAGTAGCGGGGAATACAATGAGCAGTTCTTC | CASSLSSGEYNEQFF
TRBJ2-7 | . | TRBV30 | . | TGTGCCTGGAGTGAGAACTACGAGCAGTACTTC | CAWSENYEQYF
TRBJ1-5 | . | TRBV5-1 | . | TGCGCCAGCAGTGCGGGTGGAGGGAGAAATCAGCCCCAGCATTTT | CASSAGGGRNQPQHF
TRBJ2-7 | TRBD1 | TRBV5-6 | . | TGTGCCAGCAGGCCCGGGACAGGGACCTACGAGCAGTACTTC | CASRPGTGTYEQYF
TRBJ2-1 | . | TRBV2 | . | TGTGCCAGCAGGGAGCCCACTAAGGGCAATGAGCAGTTCTTC | CASREPTKGNEQFF
TRBJ2-5 | . | TRBV20-1 | . | TGCAGTGCTACTACGGCCCAGTACTTC | CSATTAQYF
TRBJ2-1 | TRBD2 | TRBV29-1 | . | TGCAGCGTTGACGAGCGGGGGGCAGAGCAGTTCTTC | CSVDERGAEQFF
TRBJ1-5 | . | TRBV19 | . | TGTGCCAGTAGTATCAGGGATCACAATCAGCCCCAGCATTTT | CASSIRDHNQPQHF
TRBJ2-2 | TRBD1 | TRBV4-1 | . | TGCGCCAGCAGCCCCCGGGACAGAACCGGGGAGCTGTTTTTT | CASSPRDRTGELFF
TRBJ1-1 | . | TRBV19 | few | TGTGCCAGTAGTATCGAGAAAAGGGACACTGAAGCTTTCTTT | CASSIEKRDTEAFF
TRBJ2-3 | . | TRBV9 | . | TGTGCCAGCACCGATAGGGCAGATACGCAGTATTTT | CASTDRADTQYF
TRBJ2-1 | . | TRBV5-1 | few | TGCGCCAGCAGCTTGGCCGAAGGGTCCCACAATGAGCAGTTCTTC | CASSLAEGSHNEQFF
TRBJ1-2 | TRBD1 | TRBV29-1 | . | TGCAGCGTTGACCTGGGACAGGGAAATTATGGCTACACCTTC | CSVDLGQGNYGYTF
TRBJ1-3 | . | TRBV4-3 | . | TGCGCCAGCAGCCAAGAATCGGCTCCTTCTGGAAACACCATATATTTT | CASSQESAPSGNTIYF
TRBJ2-7 | . | TRBV4-3 | many | TGCGCCAGCAGCCAAGATTGGAGGGGAACCTACTACGAGCAGTACTTC | CASSQDWRGTYYEQYF